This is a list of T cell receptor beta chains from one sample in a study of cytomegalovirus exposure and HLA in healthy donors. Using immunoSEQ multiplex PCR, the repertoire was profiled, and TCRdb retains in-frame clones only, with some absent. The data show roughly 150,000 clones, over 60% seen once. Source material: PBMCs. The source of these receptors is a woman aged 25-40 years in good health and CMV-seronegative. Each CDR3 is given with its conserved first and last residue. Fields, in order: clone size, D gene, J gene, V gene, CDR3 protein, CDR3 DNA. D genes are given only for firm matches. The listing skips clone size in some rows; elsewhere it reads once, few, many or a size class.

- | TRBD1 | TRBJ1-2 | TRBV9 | CASSVEPGQGEYSGYTF | TGTGCCAGCAGCGTAGAGCCGGGGCAGGGGGAATATAGTGGCTACACCTTC
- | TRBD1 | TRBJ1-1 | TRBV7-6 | CASSLDWGVQGMNTEAFF | TGTGCCAGCAGCTTAGATTGGGGGGTACAGGGGATGAACACTGAAGCTTTCTTT
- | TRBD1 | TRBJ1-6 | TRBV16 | CASSFGTVNNSPLHF | TGTGCCAGCAGCTTCGGGACAGTTAATAATTCACCCCTCCACTTT
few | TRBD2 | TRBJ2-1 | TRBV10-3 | CAIRMGLAWDEQFF | TGTGCCATCAGGATGGGACTAGCGTGGGATGAGCAGTTCTTC
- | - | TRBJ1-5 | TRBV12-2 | CASRFCRASNQPQHF | TGTGCAAGTCGCTTTTGCAGGGCCAGCAATCAGCCCCAGCATTTT
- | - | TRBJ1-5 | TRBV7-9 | CASSPLGQGHQPQHF | TGTGCCAGCAGCCCTCTTGGGCAGGGGCATCAGCCCCAGCATTTT
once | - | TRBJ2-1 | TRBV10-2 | CASSDPGNEQFF | TGCGCCAGCAGTGACCCGGGCAATGAGCAGTTCTTC
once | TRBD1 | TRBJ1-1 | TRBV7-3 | CASSPTGGADTEAFF | TGTGCCAGCAGCCCTACAGGGGGCGCGGACACTGAAGCTTTCTTT
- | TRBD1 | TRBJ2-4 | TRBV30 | CAWSQGARPNF | TGTGCCTGGAGTCAGGGGGCGAGACCGAACTTC
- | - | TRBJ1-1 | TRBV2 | CASSGITGGGAEAFF | TGTGCCAGCAGTGGGATCACAGGTGGAGGGGCTGAAGCTTTCTTT
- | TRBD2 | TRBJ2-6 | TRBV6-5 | CASGRAGANVLTF | TGTGCCAGCGGGAGGGCCGGGGCCAACGTCCTGACTTTC
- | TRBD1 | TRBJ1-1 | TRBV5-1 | CASSFYGQGGWDTEAFF | TGCGCCAGCAGCTTTTATGGACAGGGTGGTTGGGACACTGAAGCTTTCTTT
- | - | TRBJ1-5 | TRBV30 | CAWMNGAGQPQHF | TGTGCCTGGATGAATGGGGCAGGGCAGCCCCAGCATTTT
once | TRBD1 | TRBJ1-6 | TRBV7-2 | CASSIPGGSNSPLHF | TGTGCCAGCAGCATCCCAGGGGGCTCTAATTCACCCCTCCACTTT
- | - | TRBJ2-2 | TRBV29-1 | CSVEARYTGELFF | TGCAGCGTTGAGGCCCGATACACCGGGGAGCTGTTTTTT
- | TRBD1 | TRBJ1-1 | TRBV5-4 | CASSSGQGRTEAFF | TGTGCCAGCAGCTCCGGACAGGGGAGAACTGAAGCTTTCTTT
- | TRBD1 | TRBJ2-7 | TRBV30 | CAGTGSEVQQYF | TGTGCCGGGACAGGTTCTGAAGTCCAGCAGTACTTC
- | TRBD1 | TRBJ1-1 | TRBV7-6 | CASSTGTGWENTEAFF | TGTGCCAGCAGCACTGGGACAGGGTGGGAGAACACTGAAGCTTTCTTT
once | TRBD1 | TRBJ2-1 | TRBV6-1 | CASSEWGTGAEQFF | TGTGCCAGCAGTGAGTGGGGGACAGGGGCTGAGCAGTTCTTC
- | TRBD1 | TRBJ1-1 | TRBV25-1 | CASSERGTVNTEAFF | TGTGCCAGCAGTGAACGCGGGACAGTAAACACTGAAGCTTTCTTT
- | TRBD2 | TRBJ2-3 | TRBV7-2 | CASSILAGGTDTQYF | TGTGCCAGCAGCATCCTAGCGGGGGGCACAGATACGCAGTATTTT
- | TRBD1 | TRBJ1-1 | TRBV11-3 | CASSLAGQGATEAFF | TGTGCCAGCAGCTTAGCCGGACAGGGGGCAACTGAAGCTTTCTTT
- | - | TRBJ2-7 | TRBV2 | CASSERWEYEQYF | TGTGCCAGCAGTGAGAGGTGGGAGTACGAGCAGTACTTC
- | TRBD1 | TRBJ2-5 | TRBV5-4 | CASSDRVQETQYF | TGTGCCAGCAGCGACAGGGTTCAAGAGACCCAGTACTTC
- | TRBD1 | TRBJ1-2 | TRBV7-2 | CASSQGQGGVFGYTF | TGTGCCAGCAGCCAGGGACAGGGGGGAGTCTTTGGCTACACCTTC
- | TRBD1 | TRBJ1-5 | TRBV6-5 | CASSYGQGDQPQHF | TGTGCCAGCAGTTACGGACAGGGTGATCAGCCCCAGCATTTT
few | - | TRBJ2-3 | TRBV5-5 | CASSPQVRADTQYF | TGTGCCAGCAGCCCACAAGTGAGGGCAGATACGCAGTATTTT
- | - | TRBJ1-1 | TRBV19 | CASMYPRGDTEAFF | TGTGCCAGTATGTACCCGCGGGGAGACACTGAAGCTTTCTTT
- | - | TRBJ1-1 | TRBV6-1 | CASSVPFPEAFF | TGTGCCAGCAGTGTCCCTTTTCCTGAAGCTTTCTTT
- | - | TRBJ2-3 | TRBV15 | CATSIGRGDTQYF | TGTGCCACCAGCATCGGACGGGGGGATACGCAGTATTTT
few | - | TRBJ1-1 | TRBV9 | CASSVDNREAFF | TGTGCCAGCAGCGTAGATAACAGGGAAGCTTTCTTT
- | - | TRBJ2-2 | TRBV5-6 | CASSLVRFTNTGELFF | TGTGCCAGCAGCTTGGTTCGGTTTACGAACACCGGGGAGCTGTTTTTT
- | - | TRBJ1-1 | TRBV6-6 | CASASQNTEAFF | TGTGCCAGCGCCTCACAGAACACTGAAGCTTTCTTT
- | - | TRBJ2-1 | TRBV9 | CASSLVGGEQFF | TGTGCCAGCAGCCTCGTAGGAGGAGAGCAGTTCTTC
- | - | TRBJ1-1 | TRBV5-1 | CASSFPGEGAFF | TGCGCCAGCAGTTTCCCGGGTGAGGGAGCTTTCTTT
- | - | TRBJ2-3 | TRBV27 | CASTMGPRTDTQYF | TGTGCCAGCACCATGGGGCCTCGCACAGATACGCAGTATTTT
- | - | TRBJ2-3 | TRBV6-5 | CASRPRQASTDTQYF | TGTGCCAGCAGACCTCGACAGGCTAGCACAGATACGCAGTATTTT
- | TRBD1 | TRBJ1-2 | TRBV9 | CASSETGGLGGYTF | TGTGCCAGCAGCGAGACAGGGGGCTTGGGTGGCTACACCTTC
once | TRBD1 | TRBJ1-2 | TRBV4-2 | CASSGGGTEYGYTF | TGTGCCAGCAGCGGAGGGGGGACAGAGTATGGCTACACCTTC
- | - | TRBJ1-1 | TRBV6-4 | CASSTSPGRRTEAFF | TGTGCCAGCAGTACATCACCTGGGAGACGGACTGAAGCTTTCTTT
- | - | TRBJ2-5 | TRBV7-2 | CASSIQQGSETQYF | TGTGCCAGCAGCATACAACAGGGTTCCGAGACCCAGTACTTC
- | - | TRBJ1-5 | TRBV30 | CAWSVLAGINQPQHF | TGTGCCTGGAGTGTACTTGCAGGGATTAATCAGCCCCAGCATTTT
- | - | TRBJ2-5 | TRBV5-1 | CASSSGIGQETQYF | TGCGCCAGCAGTTCAGGGATCGGACAAGAGACCCAGTACTTC
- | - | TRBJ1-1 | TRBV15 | CATSRDSSFNGEAFF | TGTGCCACCAGCAGAGATTCTAGCTTTAACGGTGAAGCTTTCTTT
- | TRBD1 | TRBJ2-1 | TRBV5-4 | CASSGTGEKEQFF | TGTGCCAGCTCGGGGACAGGGGAAAAGGAGCAGTTCTTC
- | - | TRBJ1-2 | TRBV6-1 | CASSSHRAYGYTF | TGTGCCAGCAGCTCACACAGGGCCTATGGCTACACCTTC
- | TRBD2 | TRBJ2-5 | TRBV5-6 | CASRPRGGVETQYF | TGTGCCAGCAGACCACGGGGGGGAGTGGAGACCCAGTACTTC